Listed here is a single T cell receptor (beta chain). Which antigen it targets is not known. No much larger clonotype is one base removed from it; base qualities were not supplied. This sample was included in a study of blood T cell repertoires in COVID-19 (TCRdb year 2020). Describing the broader study: Samples from collaborators originated in the United States, Italy and Spain and spanned both the acute and convalescent phases of COVID-19. The repertoires were released in a freely available public database meant as a resource for research on the immune response to SARS-CoV-2. Where HLA class I and class II types were available, the types were taken from metadata supplied by the sample provider, not from assay-based typing. The material from the prospective study consisted of cDNA or gDNA derived from T cells, B-cell-depleted T cells, or PBMCs. Deeply sampled blood TCRbeta repertoires from subjects exposed to, actively infected with, or recovered from COVID-19 were included in the dataset. Nearly every sample came with metadata listing a de-identified subject ID, COVID-19 status, age in years and sex. Samples were obtained from the ongoing ImmuneRACE study (first 160 participants) and from 1,000 to 1,500 subjects provided by 6 global collaborators. Overall results and qualifications from the work: How much clinical and demographic metadata was included differed by source and by participant, and the metadata was provided uncurated.

Each collaborating institution followed its own protocols to collect whole blood in K2EDTA tubes. For TCRbeta analysis, collaborators shipped samples as frozen whole blood, isolated PBMCs, or DNA extracted from either of those sample types. The immunoSEQ Assay, a bias-controlled multiplex PCR, was used to amplify TCRbeta CDR3 regions from genomic DNA. As for how the authors treated the data: Within the assay, amplification of reference gene primers was used to estimate how many nucleated cells each sample contained. To quantify the absolute abundance of each unique TCRbeta CDR3 rearrangement, sequence reads were collapsed and filtered. For each sample, productive Simpson clonality was calculated by taking the square root of Simpson's diversity index across productive rearrangements. In TCRdb, the immuneACCESS table is reduced to in-frame sequences with V and J assigned. These tables do not hold every clone; where another copy was compared, an unresolved V gene accounts for under half, and the others remain unexplained. Clone size and V and J calls were adopted from that table, with D and trimming inferred from the DNA. This sample has tens of thousands of clones in its table, and 85% to 90% of those were observed once. More than 1.5% of the sample is held by the ten biggest clonotypes.

This receptor was obtained from a woman older than 75 with active or convalescent COVID-19. The sample consisted of peripheral blood.

The CDR3 protein is CASTPERGLAADTQYF. The DNA is TGTGCCAGCACCCCGGAGCGGGGGCTAGCGGCAGATACGCAGTATTTT. The chain is assembled from TRBV6-2 or TRBV6-3 and TRBJ2-3, with 8 junctional bases fitting TRBD2. CDR3 length: 16 amino acids, cysteine to phenylalanine. Of the read, only the CDR3 DNA is kept; its 48 bases are in frame from base 1. Taken from the germline V gene, the CDR1 and CDR2 loops are MNHEY and SVGEGT. Trimming leaves V shorter by 7 bases and J shorter by 4 bases, with the junction holding 13 bases beyond the gene matches.